These T cell receptor beta chains were read from a single sample in a study of cytomegalovirus exposure and HLA in healthy donors. Sequencing used immunoSEQ multiplex PCR; TCRdb keeps in-frame clones, though not all of them. The sample comprises fewer than 200,000 clones, 80% to 90% of which are singletons, and about 0.8% rests with the top ten. Input material: PBMCs. The receptors were sampled from a woman between 18 and 29 years old in good health and CMV-seronegative. The CDR3 runs from the conserved cysteine through the conserved F or W. The order of the fields is J gene, V gene, clone size, D gene, CDR3 DNA, CDR3 protein. D genes are given only for firm matches. Size tells how often a clone was seen (once, few, many) or the class of an expanded clone, and some rows leave it out.

j_call: TRBJ2-7; v_call: TRBV27; clone_size: NA; d_call: NA; cdr3_nt: TGTGCCAGCAGTCAACAGGGTCCCTACGAGCAGTACTTC; cdr3_aa: CASSQQGPYEQYF
j_call: TRBJ2-7; v_call: TRBV18; clone_size: NA; d_call: NA; cdr3_nt: TGTGCCAGCTCACCAGTTAGTAGGGTCCAGAGGGCGCAGTACTTC; cdr3_aa: CASSPVSRVQRAQYF
j_call: TRBJ2-7; v_call: TRBV27; clone_size: NA; d_call: TRBD2; cdr3_nt: TGTGCCAGCAGTTCCTCGACTAGCGGGAGACCCTACGAGCAGTACTTC; cdr3_aa: CASSSSTSGRPYEQYF
j_call: TRBJ2-7; v_call: TRBV28; clone_size: NA; d_call: NA; cdr3_nt: TGTGCCAGCTGTCCAGGGTATGACGAGCAGTACTTC; cdr3_aa: CASCPGYDEQYF
j_call: TRBJ1-5; v_call: TRBV28; clone_size: NA; d_call: TRBD1; cdr3_nt: TGTGCCAGCAGTTTTGCCGGGACAGGGAGCAATCAGCCCCAGCATTTT; cdr3_aa: CASSFAGTGSNQPQHF
j_call: TRBJ2-7; v_call: TRBV6-5; clone_size: once; d_call: NA; cdr3_nt: TGTGCCAGCAGTTATGCACCCTCTAGCGAGCAGTACTTC; cdr3_aa: CASSYAPSSEQYF
j_call: TRBJ2-1; v_call: TRBV30; clone_size: NA; d_call: TRBD2; cdr3_nt: TGTGCCTGGAGTGCCCCCAGCGGGAGGGGCAATGAGCAGTTCTTC; cdr3_aa: CAWSAPSGRGNEQFF
j_call: TRBJ2-7; v_call: TRBV4-2; clone_size: NA; d_call: TRBD2; cdr3_nt: TGTGCCAGCAGCCCGGGGCTAGCGGGATCCAGGGAGCAGTACTTC; cdr3_aa: CASSPGLAGSREQYF
j_call: TRBJ2-1; v_call: TRBV18; clone_size: once; d_call: NA; cdr3_nt: TGTGCCAGCAAGGACCTCTGGCGGGGCATCTATGAGCAGTTCTTC; cdr3_aa: CASKDLWRGIYEQFF
j_call: TRBJ2-3; v_call: TRBV7-8; clone_size: NA; d_call: NA; cdr3_nt: TGTGCCAGCAGCTCCGACTTGGGAGATACGCAGTATTTT; cdr3_aa: CASSSDLGDTQYF
j_call: TRBJ1-3; v_call: TRBV5-1; clone_size: NA; d_call: NA; cdr3_nt: TGCGCCAGCAGCTTGGTGTCCAGCTCTGGAAACACCATATATTTT; cdr3_aa: CASSLVSSSGNTIYF
j_call: TRBJ2-3; v_call: TRBV19; clone_size: NA; d_call: TRBD1; cdr3_nt: TGTGCCAGTAGTATCCGGGACAGGGACTCAGATACGCAGTATTTT; cdr3_aa: CASSIRDRDSDTQYF
j_call: TRBJ1-5; v_call: TRBV18; clone_size: NA; d_call: TRBD1; cdr3_nt: TGTGCCAGCTCACCCTTATATACCGGGACAGGCACCAATCAGCCCCAGCATTTT; cdr3_aa: CASSPLYTGTGTNQPQHF
j_call: TRBJ2-2; v_call: TRBV7-8; clone_size: NA; d_call: TRBD2; cdr3_nt: TGTGCCAGCAGCCCATTGCGACTAGCGGGAGTTGTAGGGAACACCGGGGAGCTGTTTTTT; cdr3_aa: CASSPLRLAGVVGNTGELFF
j_call: TRBJ1-2; v_call: TRBV2; clone_size: few; d_call: TRBD1; cdr3_nt: TGTGCCAGCACAAGATCCGGGACAGAGTCCTATGGCTACACCTTC; cdr3_aa: CASTRSGTESYGYTF
j_call: TRBJ2-7; v_call: TRBV19; clone_size: NA; d_call: TRBD1; cdr3_nt: TGTGCCAGTAGTATCGACAGGGACTACGAGCAGTACTTC; cdr3_aa: CASSIDRDYEQYF
j_call: TRBJ2-3; v_call: TRBV6-6; clone_size: once; d_call: TRBD2; cdr3_nt: TGTGCCAGCAGTTGGAAGACTAGCGGGAGGACGGATACGCAGTATTTT; cdr3_aa: CASSWKTSGRTDTQYF
j_call: TRBJ2-1; v_call: TRBV6-6; clone_size: once; d_call: NA; cdr3_nt: TGTGCCAGCAGTCGCCTGGCCACCTATGAGCAGTTCTTC; cdr3_aa: CASSRLATYEQFF
j_call: TRBJ2-5; v_call: TRBV18; clone_size: NA; d_call: TRBD2; cdr3_nt: TGTGCCAGCTCACCCGGGACTAGCGGGATGGAGACCCAGTACTTC; cdr3_aa: CASSPGTSGMETQYF
j_call: TRBJ2-5; v_call: TRBV27; clone_size: NA; d_call: TRBD1; cdr3_nt: TGTGCCAGCAGTTTAGATGGGACAGAAGAGACCCAGTACTTC; cdr3_aa: CASSLDGTEETQYF
j_call: TRBJ2-7; v_call: TRBV11-3; clone_size: NA; d_call: NA; cdr3_nt: TGTGCCAGCAGCTTAGGCGGGAACGAGCAGTACTTC; cdr3_aa: CASSLGGNEQYF
j_call: TRBJ2-2; v_call: TRBV6-1; clone_size: NA; d_call: TRBD2; cdr3_nt: TGTGCCAGCAGTGGACGACTAGCGGGAGCCCCCGGGGAGCTGTTTTTT; cdr3_aa: CASSGRLAGAPGELFF
j_call: TRBJ2-1; v_call: TRBV27; clone_size: NA; d_call: TRBD2; cdr3_nt: TGTGCCAGCAGTTTAGTCGGGAGGGGCCATGAGCAGTTCTTC; cdr3_aa: CASSLVGRGHEQFF